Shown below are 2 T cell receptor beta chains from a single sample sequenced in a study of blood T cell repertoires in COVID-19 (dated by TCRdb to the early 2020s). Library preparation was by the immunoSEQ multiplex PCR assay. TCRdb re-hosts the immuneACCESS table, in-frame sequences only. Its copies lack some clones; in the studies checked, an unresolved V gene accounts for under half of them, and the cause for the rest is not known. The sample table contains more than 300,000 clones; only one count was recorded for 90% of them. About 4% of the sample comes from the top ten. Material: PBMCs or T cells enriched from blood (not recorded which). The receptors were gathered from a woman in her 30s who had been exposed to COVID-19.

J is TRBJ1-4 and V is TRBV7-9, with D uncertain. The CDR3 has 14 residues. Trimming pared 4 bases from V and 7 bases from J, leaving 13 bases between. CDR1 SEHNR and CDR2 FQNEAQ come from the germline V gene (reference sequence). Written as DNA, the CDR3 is TGTGCCAGCAGCTCCCGGGAGAGATCTGAAAAACTGTTTTTT. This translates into CASSSRERSEKLFF.

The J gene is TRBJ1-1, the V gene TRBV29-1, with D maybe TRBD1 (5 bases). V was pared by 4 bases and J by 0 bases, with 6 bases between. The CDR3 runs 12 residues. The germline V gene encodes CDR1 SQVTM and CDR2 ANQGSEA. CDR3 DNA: TGCAGCGTTGGGACAATGAACACTGAAGCTTTCTTT. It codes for CSVGTMNTEAFF.